Each of the 8 T cell receptor beta chains below was sequenced from the same sample in a study of cytomegalovirus exposure and HLA in healthy donors (dated 2017 in TCRdb). The library was built by means of the immunoSEQ multiplex PCR assay. The multiplex PCR relied on a mix of 60 forward primers for TCR Vbeta segments and 13 reverse primers for TCR Jbeta segments. Here the immuneACCESS table is served through TCRdb, limited to in-frame sequences with V and J called. Missing clones are a known gap in these copies; in checked studies unresolved V genes cover under half, and the rest lacks a known reason. The sample includes tens of thousands of clones, with over 70% observed a single time. Together, the top ten hold nearly 3% of the sample. Sequenced material: PBMCs. These receptors were obtained from a man younger than 30 in good health and CMV-seronegative.

This clone was seen a handful of times. V and J are TRBV4-2 and TRBJ1-6; the match to TRBD1 covers 9 bases. This CDR3 has 17 residues. Unmatched junction bases numbered 10, after V lost 3 bases and J lost 7 bases. Germline lookup yields CDR1 LGHNA and CDR2 YNFKEQ. The CDR3 reads CASSHDRWTGVNSPLHF. The CDR3 coding sequence is TGTGCCAGCAGCCATGACCGATGGACAGGGGTGAATTCACCCCTCCACTTT.

The chain has TRBV28 and TRBJ2-3; TRBD2 matches 8 bases. Germline assignment: CDR1 MDHEN and CDR2 SYDVKM. The CDR3 sequence is 15 residues long. The J segment lost 4 bases and the V segment lost 5 bases, leaving 8 bases of the junction unmatched. Written as DNA, the CDR3 is TGTGCCAGCAGTCTTGACAGCGGGAGCGCAGATACGCAGTATTTT. Its protein is CASSLDSGSADTQYF.

The chain carries TRBV7-8 and TRBJ1-4, with D perhaps TRBD1 (6 bases). Germline assignment: CDR1 SGHVS and CDR2 FQNEAQ. With 1 base removed from V and 8 bases from J, the gap between germline ends came to 11 bases. The length of the CDR3 is 14 residues. CDR3 coding DNA: TGTGCCAGCAGCTTAGGACAGGCTTGGGAAAAACTGTTTTTT. As protein: CASSLGQAWEKLFF.

The chain couples TRBV6-5 to TRBJ2-7; 11 bases are a match to TRBD1. The CDR3 is 14 amino acids. The germline gives CDR1 MNHEY, CDR2 SVGAGI. V shed 6 bases, J shed 6 bases, and the junction held 7 bases outside the gene matches. This chain's CDR3 is CASRDAGQGGEQYF. The CDR3 DNA sequence: TGTGCCAGCAGGGACGCGGGACAGGGGGGCGAGCAGTACTTC.

The chain employs TRBV5-6 and TRBJ2-7; D remains unclear. The V and J ends lost 2 bases and 6 bases respectively, with 12 bases between them. This CDR3 comprises 13 residues. Germline CDR1 is SGHDT and CDR2 is YYEEEE. The CDR3 here is CASSFLQFGEQYF. The CDR3, as DNA: TGTGCCAGCAGCTTTCTTCAGTTTGGCGAGCAGTACTTC. The full variable domain, its missing parts supplied by reference TRBV5-6 and TRBJ2-7, is DAGVTQSPTHLIKTRGQQVTLRCSPKSGHDTVSWYQQALGQGPQFIFQYYEEEERQRGNFPDRFSGHQFPNYSSELNVNALLLGDSALYLCASSFLQFGEQYFGPGTRLTVT.

The chain joins TRBV6-1 to TRBJ1-6; D may be TRBD1 (6 bases). From germline, CDR1 is MNHNS and CDR2 SASEGT. Trimming stripped 4 bases from V and 10 bases from J, with 14 bases between. This CDR3 has 14 amino acids. The CDR3 region has the DNA TGTGCCAGCAGTGTGAACCAGGGGAGCTCACCCCTCCACTTT. This sequence encodes CASSVNQGSSPLHF.

The chain joins TRBV6-5 to TRBJ2-3; 9 positions match TRBD2. The CDR3 totals 15 residues. With V trimmed by 5 bases and J by 2 bases, 5 bases remained unmatched. Germline lookup yields CDR1 MNHEY and CDR2 SVGAGI. Here the CDR3 DNA reads TGTGCCAGCAGTAACCCTAGCGGGAACACAGATACGCAGTATTTT. It codes for CASSNPSGNTDTQYF.

CDR3 protein: CASSEYRRAAYEQYF. CDR3 sequence (DNA): TGTGCCAGCAGTGAATATCGGAGGGCCGCCTACGAGCAGTACTTC. J is TRBJ2-7 and V is TRBV25-1; D perhaps matches TRBD2 (6 bases). Trimming took 0 bases from V and 2 from J, leaving 11 bases between them. CDR1 MGHDK and CDR2 SYGVNS come from the germline V gene. There are 15 residues in the CDR3.